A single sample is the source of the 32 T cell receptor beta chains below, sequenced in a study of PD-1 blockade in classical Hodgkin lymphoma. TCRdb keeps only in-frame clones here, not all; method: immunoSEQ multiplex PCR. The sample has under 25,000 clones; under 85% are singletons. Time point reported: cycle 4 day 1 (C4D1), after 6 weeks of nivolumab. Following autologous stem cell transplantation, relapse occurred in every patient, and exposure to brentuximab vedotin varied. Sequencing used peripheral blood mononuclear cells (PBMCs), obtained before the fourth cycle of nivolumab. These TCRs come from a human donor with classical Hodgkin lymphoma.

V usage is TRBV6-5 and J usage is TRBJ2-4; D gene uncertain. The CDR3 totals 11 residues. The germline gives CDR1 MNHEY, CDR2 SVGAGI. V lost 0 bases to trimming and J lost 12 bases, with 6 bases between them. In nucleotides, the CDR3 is TGTGCCAGCAGTTACTCAGGGAATCAGTACTTC. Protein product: CASSYSGNQYF.

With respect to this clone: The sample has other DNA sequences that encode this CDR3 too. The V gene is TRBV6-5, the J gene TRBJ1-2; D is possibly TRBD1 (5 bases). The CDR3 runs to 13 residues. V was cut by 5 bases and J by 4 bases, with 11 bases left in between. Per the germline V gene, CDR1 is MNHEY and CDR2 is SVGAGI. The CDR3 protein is CASSQGFGYGYTF. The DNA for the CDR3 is TGTGCCAGCAGTCAGGGATTCGGCTATGGCTACACCTTC.

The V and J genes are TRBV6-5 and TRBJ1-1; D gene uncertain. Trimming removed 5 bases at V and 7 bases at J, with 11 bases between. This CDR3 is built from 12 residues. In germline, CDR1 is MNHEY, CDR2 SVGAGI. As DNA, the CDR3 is TGTGCCAGCAGTCCAAACAGATATGAAGCTTTCTTT. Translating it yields CASSPNRYEAFF.

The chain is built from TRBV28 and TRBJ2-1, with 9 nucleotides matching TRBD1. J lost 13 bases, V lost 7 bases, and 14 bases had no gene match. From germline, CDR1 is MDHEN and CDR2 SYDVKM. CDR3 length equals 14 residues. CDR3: CASTSGTGYYSQFF. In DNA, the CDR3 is TGTGCCAGCACATCCGGGACAGGGTATTATAGTCAGTTCTTC.

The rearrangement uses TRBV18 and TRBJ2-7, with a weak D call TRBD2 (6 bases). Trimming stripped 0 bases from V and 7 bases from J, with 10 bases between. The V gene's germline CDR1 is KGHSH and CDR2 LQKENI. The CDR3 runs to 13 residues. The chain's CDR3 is CASSPPNGGEQYF. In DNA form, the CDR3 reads TGTGCCAGCTCACCACCAAACGGGGGAGAGCAGTACTTC.

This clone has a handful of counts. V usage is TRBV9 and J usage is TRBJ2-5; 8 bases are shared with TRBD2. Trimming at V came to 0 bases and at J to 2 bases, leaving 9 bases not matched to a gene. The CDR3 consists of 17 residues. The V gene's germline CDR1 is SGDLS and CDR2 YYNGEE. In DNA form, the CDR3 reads TGTGCCAGCAGCGTAGGGCCCGGGGGGGCGGGACAAGAGACCCAGTACTTC. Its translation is CASSVGPGGAGQETQYF.

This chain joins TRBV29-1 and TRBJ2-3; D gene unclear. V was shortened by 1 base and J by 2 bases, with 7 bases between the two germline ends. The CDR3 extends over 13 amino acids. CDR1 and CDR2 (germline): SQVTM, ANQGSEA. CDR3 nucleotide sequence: TGCAGCGTTGAAGCTGCCCACACAGATACGCAGTATTTT. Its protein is CSVEAAHTDTQYF.

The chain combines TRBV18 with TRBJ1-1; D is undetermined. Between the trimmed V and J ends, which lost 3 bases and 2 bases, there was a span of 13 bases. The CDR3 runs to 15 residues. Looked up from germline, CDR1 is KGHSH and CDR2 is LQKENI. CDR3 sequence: CASSPTRSGNTEAFF. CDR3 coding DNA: TGTGCCAGCTCACCCACCCGTAGCGGAAACACTGAAGCTTTCTTT.

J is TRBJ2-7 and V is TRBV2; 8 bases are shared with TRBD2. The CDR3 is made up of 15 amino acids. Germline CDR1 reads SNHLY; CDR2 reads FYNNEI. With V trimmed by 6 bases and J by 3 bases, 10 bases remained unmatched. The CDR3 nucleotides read TGTGCCAGCAGCCGGACTAGCTCTGGTGGCTACGAGCAGTACTTC. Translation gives CASSRTSSGGYEQYF.

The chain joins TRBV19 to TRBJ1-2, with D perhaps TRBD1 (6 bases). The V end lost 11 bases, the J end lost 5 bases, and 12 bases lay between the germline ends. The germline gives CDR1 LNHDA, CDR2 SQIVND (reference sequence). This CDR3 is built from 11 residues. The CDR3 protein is CAVRGLYGYTF. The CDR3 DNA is TGTGCCGTCAGGGGCCTGTATGGCTACACCTTC.

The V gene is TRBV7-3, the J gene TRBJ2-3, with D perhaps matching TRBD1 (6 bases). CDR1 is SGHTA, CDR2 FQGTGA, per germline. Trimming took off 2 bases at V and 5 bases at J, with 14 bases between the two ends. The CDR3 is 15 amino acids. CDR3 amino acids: CASSLSGSGVDTQYF. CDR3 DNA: TGTGCCAGCAGCTTATCCGGGTCAGGGGTAGATACGCAGTATTTT.

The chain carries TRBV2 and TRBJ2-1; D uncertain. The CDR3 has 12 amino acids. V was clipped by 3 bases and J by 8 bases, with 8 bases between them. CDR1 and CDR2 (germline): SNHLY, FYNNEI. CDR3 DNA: TGTGCCAGCAGTGAGGGGTCGGATGAGCAGTTCTTC. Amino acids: CASSEGSDEQFF.

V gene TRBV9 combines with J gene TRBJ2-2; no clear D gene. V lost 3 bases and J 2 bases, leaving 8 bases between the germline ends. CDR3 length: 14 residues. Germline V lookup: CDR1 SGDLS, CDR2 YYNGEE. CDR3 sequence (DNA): TGTGCCAGCAGCGCGATTGGAAACACCGGGGAGCTGTTTTTT. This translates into CASSAIGNTGELFF.

The CDR3 bases are TGTGCCAGCGGGAGGCAGGGTGGCGGCTACACCTTC. It translates to CASGRQGGGYTF. The V gene is TRBV27, the J gene TRBJ1-2, with D possibly matching TRBD1 (5 bases). The germline V gene has CDR1 MNHEY and CDR2 SMNVEV (reference sequence). CDR3 length: 12 residues. Deletions cut 8 bases from V and 8 bases from J, with 15 bases between.

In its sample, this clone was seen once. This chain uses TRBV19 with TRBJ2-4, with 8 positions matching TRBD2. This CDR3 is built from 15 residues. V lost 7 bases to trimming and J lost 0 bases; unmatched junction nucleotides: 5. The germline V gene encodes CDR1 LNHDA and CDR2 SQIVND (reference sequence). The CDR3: CASNDGGGAKNIQYF. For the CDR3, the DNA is TGTGCCAGTAACGACGGGGGGGGAGCCAAAAACATTCAGTACTTC. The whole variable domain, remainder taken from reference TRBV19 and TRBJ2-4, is DGGITQSPKYLFRKEGQNVTLSCEQNLNHDAMYWYRQDPGQGLRLIYYSQIVNDFQKGDIAEGYSVSREKKESFPLTVTSAQKNPTAFYLCASNDGGGAKNIQYFGAGTRLSVL.

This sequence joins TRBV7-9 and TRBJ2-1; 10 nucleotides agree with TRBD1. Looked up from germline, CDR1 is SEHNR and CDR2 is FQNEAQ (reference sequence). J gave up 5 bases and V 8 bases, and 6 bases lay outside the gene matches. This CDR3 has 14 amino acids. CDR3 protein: CASEPGTGDNEQFF. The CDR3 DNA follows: TGTGCCAGCGAGCCGGGGACAGGGGACAATGAGCAGTTCTTC.

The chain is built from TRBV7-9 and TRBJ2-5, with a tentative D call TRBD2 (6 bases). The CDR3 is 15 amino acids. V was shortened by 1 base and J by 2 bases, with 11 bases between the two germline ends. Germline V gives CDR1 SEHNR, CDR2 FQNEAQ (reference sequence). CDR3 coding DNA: TGTGCCAGCAGCTTAGGTCTAGCGCCACAAGAGACCCAGTACTTC. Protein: CASSLGLAPQETQYF.

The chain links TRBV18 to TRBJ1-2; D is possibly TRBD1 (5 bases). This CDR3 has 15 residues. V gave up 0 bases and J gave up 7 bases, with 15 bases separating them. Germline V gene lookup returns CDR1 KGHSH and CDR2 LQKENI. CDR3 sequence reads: CASSPPRYLGGGYTF. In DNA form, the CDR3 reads TGTGCCAGCTCACCACCTCGGTATCTCGGGGGTGGCTACACCTTC.

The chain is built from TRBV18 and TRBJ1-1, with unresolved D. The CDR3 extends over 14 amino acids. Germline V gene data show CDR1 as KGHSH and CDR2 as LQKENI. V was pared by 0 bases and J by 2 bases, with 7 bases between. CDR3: CASSPPYSNTEAFF. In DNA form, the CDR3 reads TGTGCCAGCTCACCACCGTACAGCAACACTGAAGCTTTCTTT.

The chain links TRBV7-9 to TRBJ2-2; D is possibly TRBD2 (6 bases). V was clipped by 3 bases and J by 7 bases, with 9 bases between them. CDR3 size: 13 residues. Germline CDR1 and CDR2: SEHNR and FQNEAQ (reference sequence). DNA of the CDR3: TGTGCCAGCAGCTTGGGAGGCTTCGGGGAGCTGTTTTTT. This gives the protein CASSLGGFGELFF.

The CDR3 coding sequence is TGTGCCAGCAGCTTATGGGGGCTTACAGATACGCAGTATTTT. Translating it yields CASSLWGLTDTQYF. The rearrangement links TRBV7-6 to TRBJ2-3, with D possibly being TRBD1 (6 bases). V lost 2 bases to trimming and J lost 3 bases, with 9 bases between them. Germline CDR1 SGHVS, CDR2 FNYEAQ. The CDR3 has 14 amino acids.

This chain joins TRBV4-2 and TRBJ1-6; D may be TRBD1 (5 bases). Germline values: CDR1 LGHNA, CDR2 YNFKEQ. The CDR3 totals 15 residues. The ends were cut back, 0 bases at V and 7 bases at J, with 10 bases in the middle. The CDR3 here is CASSQDLTVNSPLHF. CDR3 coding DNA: TGTGCCAGCAGCCAAGATCTGACAGTAAATTCACCCCTCCACTTT.

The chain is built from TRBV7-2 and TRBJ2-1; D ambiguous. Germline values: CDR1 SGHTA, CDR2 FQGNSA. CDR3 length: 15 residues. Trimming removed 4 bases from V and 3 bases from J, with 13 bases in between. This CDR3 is CASSSLKASYNEQFF. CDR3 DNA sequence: TGTGCCAGCAGCTCCCTTAAAGCTAGCTACAATGAGCAGTTCTTC.

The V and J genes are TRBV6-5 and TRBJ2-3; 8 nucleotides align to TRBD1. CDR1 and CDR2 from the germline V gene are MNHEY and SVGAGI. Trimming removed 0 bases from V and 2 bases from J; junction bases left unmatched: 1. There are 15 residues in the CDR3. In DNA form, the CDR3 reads TGTGCCAGCAGTTACTCGGGACAGGTCACAGATACGCAGTATTTT. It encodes CASSYSGQVTDTQYF.

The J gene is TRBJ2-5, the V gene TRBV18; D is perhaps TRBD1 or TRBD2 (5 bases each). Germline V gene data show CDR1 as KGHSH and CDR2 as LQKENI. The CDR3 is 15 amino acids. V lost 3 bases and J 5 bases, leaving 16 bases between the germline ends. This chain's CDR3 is CASSPPGIRGETQYF. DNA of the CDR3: TGTGCCAGCTCACCCCCAGGGATCCGCGGGGAGACCCAGTACTTC.

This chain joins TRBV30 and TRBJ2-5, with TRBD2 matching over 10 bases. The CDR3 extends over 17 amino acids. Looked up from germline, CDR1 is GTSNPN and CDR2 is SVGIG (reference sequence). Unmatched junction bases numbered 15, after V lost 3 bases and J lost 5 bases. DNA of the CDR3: TGTGCCTGGAGACGGCCTTGGGCTAGCGGGAGAAAGGAGACCCAGTACTTC. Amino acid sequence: CAWRRPWASGRKETQYF. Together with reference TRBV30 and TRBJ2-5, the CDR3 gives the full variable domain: SQTIHQWPATLVQPVGSPLSLECTVEGTSNPNLYWYRQAAGRGLQLLFYSVGIGQISSEVPQNLSASRPQDRQFILSSKKLLLSDSGFYLCAWRRPWASGRKETQYFGPGTRLLVL.

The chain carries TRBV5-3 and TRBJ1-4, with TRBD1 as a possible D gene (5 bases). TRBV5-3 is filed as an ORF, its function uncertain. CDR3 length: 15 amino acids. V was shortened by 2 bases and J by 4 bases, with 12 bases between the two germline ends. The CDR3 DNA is TGTGCCAGAAGCTTTATTGTAGGGGATAATGAAAAACTGTTTTTT. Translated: CARSFIVGDNEKLFF.

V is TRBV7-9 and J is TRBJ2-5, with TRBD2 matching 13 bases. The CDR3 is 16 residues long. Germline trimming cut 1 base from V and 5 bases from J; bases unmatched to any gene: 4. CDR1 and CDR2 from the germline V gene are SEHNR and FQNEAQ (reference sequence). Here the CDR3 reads CASSLGTSGSGETQYF. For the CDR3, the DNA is TGTGCCAGCAGCTTAGGGACTAGCGGGAGTGGGGAGACCCAGTACTTC.

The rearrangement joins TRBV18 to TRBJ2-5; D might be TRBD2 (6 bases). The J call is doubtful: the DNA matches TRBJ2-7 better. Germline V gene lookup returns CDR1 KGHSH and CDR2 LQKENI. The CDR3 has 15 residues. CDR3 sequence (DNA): TGTGCCAGCTCACCTGGGGGGACGGCCTCCTACGAGCAGTACTTC. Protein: CASSPGGTASYEQYF.

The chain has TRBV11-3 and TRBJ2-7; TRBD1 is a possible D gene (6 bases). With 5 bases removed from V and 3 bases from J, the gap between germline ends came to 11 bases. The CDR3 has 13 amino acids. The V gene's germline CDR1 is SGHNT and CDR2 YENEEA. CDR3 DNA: TGTGCCAGCAGCCAAGACAGGCACTACGAGCAGTACTTC. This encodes CASSQDRHYEQYF.

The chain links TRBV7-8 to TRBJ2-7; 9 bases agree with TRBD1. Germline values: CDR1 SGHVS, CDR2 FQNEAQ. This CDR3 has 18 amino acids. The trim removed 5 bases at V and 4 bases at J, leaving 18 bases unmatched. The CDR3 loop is CASSRRTSHGTGRYEQYF. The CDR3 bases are TGTGCCAGCAGCCGACGTACTAGCCACGGGACAGGGAGATACGAGCAGTACTTC.

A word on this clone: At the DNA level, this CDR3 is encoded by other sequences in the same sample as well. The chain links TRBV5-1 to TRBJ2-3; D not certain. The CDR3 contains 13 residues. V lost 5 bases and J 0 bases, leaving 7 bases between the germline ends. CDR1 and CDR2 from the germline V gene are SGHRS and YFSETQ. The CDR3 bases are TGCGCCAGCAGTCCAGCTAGCACAGATACGCAGTATTTT. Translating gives CASSPASTDTQYF.